This TCR beta chain comes out of a study of shared clonotypes between healthy human individuals. Study-level points and caveats: Naive CD4 clonotypes were shared across a few donors at roughly 5.3%. For sorted subsets, rarefaction showed incomplete sequencing despite large depth.

Worth noting for this clone: Its antigen is still unknown.

The CDR3 sequence is 15 residues long. CDR1 ENHRY and CDR2 SYGVKD come from the germline V gene. V lost 0 bases, J lost 5 bases, and 13 bases lay in between. The repertoire was sequenced with immunoSEQ multiplex PCR; TCRdb's copy has only in-frame clones and lacks some. The sample lists about 2.5 million clones; around 93% were seen once. Input material: naive CD4+ T cells from PBMCs. Sample subset: CD45RA+ positively selected. This TCR derives from a man between 18 and 35 years old in good health. Some clones in this sample may be carry-over from other donors' samples. The chain uses TRBV10-3 and TRBJ2-5, with D possibly matching TRBD1 (6 bases). The CDR3 nucleotides read TGTGCCATCAGTGAGTCGTCTGGACAGACCGAGACCCAGTACTTC. As protein: CAISESSGQTETQYF.